These 29 T cell receptor beta chains share one sample of origin, sequenced in a study of blood T cell repertoires in COVID-19. TCRdb's table, derived via immunoSEQ multiplex PCR, lists solely in-frame clones and lacks some. The table has roughly 50,000 clones, about 89% seen once. Input material: peripheral blood. The receptors come from a human donor in a cohort sampled during active COVID-19.

This clone has a handful of counts. In nucleotides, the CDR3 is TGTGCCAGCAGCTCGGACAGGCTTTTGCGAGGCTACACCTTC. This encodes CASSSDRLLRGYTF. J is TRBJ1-2 and V is TRBV7-2; TRBD1 matches at 7 bases. V lost 4 bases to trimming and J lost 8 bases; unmatched junction nucleotides: 10. This CDR3 has 14 amino acids. Germline values: CDR1 SGHTA, CDR2 FQGNSA.

To note about this clone: Other DNA variants within this sample encode the same CDR3. This sequence joins TRBV30 and TRBJ2-7; TRBD1 matches at 8 bases. Germline CDR1 is GTSNPN and CDR2 is SVGIG (reference sequence). The V and J ends lost 5 bases and 4 bases, in that order; junction bases with no gene match: 4. This CDR3 comprises 12 residues. CDR3 DNA: TGTGCCTGGGGGACAGGACCATACGAGCAGTACTTC. Protein product: CAWGTGPYEQYF.

The rearrangement joins TRBV7-6 to TRBJ1-2; 10 bases match TRBD1. Germline CDR1 is SGHVS and CDR2 is FNYEAQ. J lost 3 bases, V lost 1 base, and 2 bases had no gene match. The CDR3 is 15 amino acids. CDR3 residues: CASSLGQGADYGYTF. CDR3 DNA: TGTGCCAGCAGCTTAGGACAGGGGGCTGACTATGGCTACACCTTC. The full variable domain, completed using reference TRBV7-6 and TRBJ1-2, is GAGVSQSPRYKVTKRGQDVALRCDPISGHVSLYWYRQALGQGPEFLTYFNYEAQQDKSGLPNDRFSAERPEGSISTLTIQRTEQRDSAMYRCASSLGQGADYGYTFGSGTRLTVV.

This rearrangement joins TRBV18 to TRBJ1-3, with D hard to call. Looked up from germline, CDR1 is KGHSH and CDR2 is LQKENI. This CDR3 region has 16 residues. V lost 0 bases and J 0 bases, leaving 9 bases between the germline ends. This chain's CDR3 is CASSPPLGFSGNTIYF. The CDR3 DNA sequence: TGTGCCAGCTCACCACCGCTGGGCTTCTCTGGAAACACCATATATTTT.

The chain carries TRBV2 and TRBJ2-5; 9 nucleotides align to TRBD2. The CDR3 is made up of 16 amino acids. Germline V gene lookup returns CDR1 SNHLY and CDR2 FYNNEI. The V segment lost 2 bases and the J segment 1 base; nucleotides outside the gene matches: 5. In DNA form, the CDR3 reads TGTGCCAGCAGTGAAATAAAGCGGGGGGTCCAAGAGACCCAGTACTTC. Translating gives CASSEIKRGVQETQYF.

This chain links TRBV3-1 (or the pseudogene TRBV3-2) with TRBJ2-1; 11 positions agree with TRBD1. CDR1 and CDR2 (germline): LGHDT, YNNKEL (reference sequence). This CDR3 has 16 residues. Unmatched junction bases numbered 10, after V lost 3 bases and J lost 9 bases. The CDR3 protein is CASSQIRDRGVCEQFF. The CDR3 coding sequence is TGTGCCAGCAGCCAGATCCGGGACAGGGGGGTATGTGAGCAGTTCTTC.

The J gene is TRBJ1-1, the V gene TRBV18, with 9 bases lining up with TRBD1. Trimming at V came to 1 base and at J to 0 bases, leaving 3 bases not matched to a gene. Per germline, CDR1 KGHSH and CDR2 LQKENI. The CDR3 is made up of 16 amino acids. The chain's CDR3 is CASSPRDRVVNTEAFF. The DNA of the CDR3 is TGTGCCAGCTCACCACGGGACAGGGTAGTGAACACTGAAGCTTTCTTT.

The chain recombines TRBV5-6 with TRBJ2-2; D perhaps matches TRBD1 (5 bases). V was trimmed by 2 bases and J by 0 bases, leaving 14 bases between them. Germline V gene sequence: CDR1 SGHDT, CDR2 YYEEEE. The length of the CDR3 is 17 residues. CDR3 sequence: CASSFRGTGSNTGELFF. Here the CDR3 DNA reads TGTGCCAGCAGCTTTAGGGGCACAGGATCGAACACCGGGGAGCTGTTTTTT.

This clone was found once. The CDR3 DNA sequence: TGTGCCAGCACAGAGACAGGGAAGATTTCAGATACGCAGTATTTT. This sequence encodes CASTETGKISDTQYF. The rearrangement joins TRBV2 to TRBJ2-3, with TRBD1 matching over 7 bases. V dropped 7 bases and J dropped 4; count of bases not matched to a gene: 11. The CDR3 length is 15 residues. Germline CDR1 and CDR2: SNHLY and FYNNEI.

The rearrangement links TRBV2 to TRBJ1-5, with TRBD1 identical over 7 bases. The CDR3 has 15 amino acids. The germline CDR1 and CDR2 sequences are SNHLY and FYNNEI. J lost 0 bases, V lost 4 bases, and 3 bases had no gene match. CDR3 sequence reads: CASSANRGSNQPQHF. The DNA of the CDR3 is TGTGCCAGCAGTGCGAACAGGGGTAGCAATCAGCCCCAGCATTTT.

The chain joins TRBV20-1 to TRBJ2-5, with D unresolved. CDR1 DFQATT and CDR2 SNEGSKA come from the germline V gene (reference sequence). The CDR3 has 10 amino acids. V was shortened by 1 base and J by 8 bases, with 5 bases between the two germline ends. The CDR3 here is CSARGATQYF. The CDR3 bases are TGCAGTGCTAGAGGAGCCACCCAGTACTTC.

The CDR3: CASSKTGPLSPGELFF. CDR3 in DNA: TGTGCCAGTAGTAAGACAGGCCCCCTATCCCCCGGGGAGCTGTTTTTT. J is TRBJ2-2 and V is TRBV19; maybe TRBD1 (6 bases). The V and J ends lost 4 bases and 6 bases respectively, with 18 bases between them. Germline values: CDR1 LNHDA, CDR2 SQIVND (reference sequence). The CDR3 is made up of 16 amino acids.

J is TRBJ1-2 and V is TRBV2, with D hard to call. V lost 6 bases to trimming and J lost 1 base, with 12 bases between them. Germline loops: CDR1 SNHLY, CDR2 FYNNEI. The CDR3 runs to 14 residues. The chain's CDR3 is CASRRQSNNYGYTF. The CDR3 nucleotides are TGTGCCAGCAGGAGGCAGAGTAATAACTATGGCTACACCTTC.

CDR3 residues: CASTPGTGGTQYF. CDR3 DNA: TGTGCCAGCACCCCAGGGACAGGGGGGACCCAGTACTTC. The chain is built from TRBV6-5 and TRBJ2-5; 11 bases line up with TRBD1. V dropped 7 bases and J dropped 7; count of bases not matched to a gene: 5. The CDR3 is 13 residues long. CDR1 MNHEY and CDR2 SVGAGI come from the germline V gene.

This clone has a single count. The V and J genes are TRBV2 and TRBJ2-1; 7 nucleotides agree with TRBD1. The length of the CDR3 is 17 residues. Germline CDR1 is SNHLY and CDR2 is FYNNEI. J lost 0 bases, V lost 2 bases, and 7 bases had no gene match. As DNA, the CDR3 is TGTGCCAGCAGTGAATCAGGGGGTCCGAACTCCTACAATGAGCAGTTCTTC. It translates to CASSESGGPNSYNEQFF.

This clone turned up a few times. The chain carries TRBV6-5 and TRBJ1-6; 9 nucleotides align to TRBD1. V trimming: 7 bases; J trimming: 7 bases; junction bases outside the gene matches: 8. CDR3 length: 15 amino acids. CDR1 MNHEY and CDR2 SVGAGI come from the germline V gene. The DNA for the CDR3 is TGTGCCAGCAACCCACCTGGACAGGGGAATTCACCCCTCCACTTT. Translating it yields CASNPPGQGNSPLHF.

The chain employs TRBV5-1 and TRBJ1-3; D is possibly TRBD1 (5 bases). V lost 0 bases and J 0 bases, leaving 19 bases between the germline ends. The CDR3 has 19 amino acids. Germline CDR1 and CDR2: SGHRS and YFSETQ. CDR3 protein: CASSLGGGNRFISGNTIYF. CDR3 DNA sequence: TGCGCCAGCAGCTTGGGGGGTGGAAACAGGTTCATCTCTGGAAACACCATATATTTT.

The V call is TRBV18, the J call TRBJ1-1, with 7 nucleotides matching TRBD1. Germline V gene sequence: CDR1 KGHSH, CDR2 LQKENI. The CDR3 covers 14 residues. Unmatched junction bases numbered 6, after V lost 5 bases and J lost 3 bases. The CDR3 here is CASSTRGEDTEAFF. The CDR3 DNA reads TGTGCCAGCTCAACCAGGGGGGAGGACACTGAAGCTTTCTTT.

The genes are TRBV3-1 (or the pseudogene TRBV3-2) and TRBJ2-5; 14 bases align to TRBD2. Germline lookup yields CDR1 LGHDT and CDR2 YNNKEL (reference sequence). V gave up 3 bases and J gave up 5 bases; unmatched junction bases: 5. This CDR3 comprises 16 residues. CDR3 coding DNA: TGTGCCAGCAGCCATCAGACTAGCGGGGGGGCTGAGACCCAGTACTTC. This codes for CASSHQTSGGAETQYF.

The chain uses TRBV6-2 or TRBV6-3 and TRBJ1-6; D not resolved. The V end lost 3 bases, the J end lost 10 bases, and 7 bases lay between the germline ends. Germline V lookup: CDR1 MNHEY, CDR2 SVGEGT. The CDR3 runs to 12 residues. In DNA, the CDR3 is TGTGCCAGCAGTTATATCGGGTCACCCCTCCACTTT. Its protein is CASSYIGSPLHF.

V gene TRBV18 combines with J gene TRBJ1-3, with 8 positions matching TRBD1. This CDR3 spans 15 amino acids. The V gene's germline CDR1 is KGHSH and CDR2 LQKENI. J lost 6 bases, V lost 5 bases, and 9 bases had no gene match. The CDR3 sequence is CASSSDRGQTNTIYF. The DNA of the CDR3 is TGTGCCAGCTCATCCGACAGGGGACAAACAAACACCATATATTTT.

The table lists this clone with a count of one. The V and J genes are TRBV5-6 and TRBJ2-1; 10 bases agree with TRBD1. This CDR3 spans 15 amino acids. Germline lookup yields CDR1 SGHDT and CDR2 YYEEEE. V trimming: 2 bases; J trimming: 5 bases; junction bases outside the gene matches: 4. The CDR3 nucleotides read TGTGCCAGCAGCTTTCCCGGGACAGGGGACAATGAGCAGTTCTTC. It yields the protein CASSFPGTGDNEQFF.

This chain connects TRBV19 to TRBJ1-1, with unresolved D. There are 14 residues in the CDR3. Trimming left V 4 bases short and J 1 base short, with 10 bases between. Germline V gene sequence: CDR1 LNHDA, CDR2 SQIVND (reference sequence). The CDR3 DNA follows: TGTGCCAGTAGTACGTTAAGACAGAACACTGAAGCTTTCTTT. Translation gives CASSTLRQNTEAFF.

The chain recombines TRBV18 with TRBJ2-3; TRBD1 might be the D (6 bases). Germline V gives CDR1 KGHSH, CDR2 LQKENI. V was trimmed by 6 bases and J by 1 base, leaving 26 bases between them. The CDR3 contains 19 residues. The CDR3 DNA reads TGTGCCAGCTCCCTCAAGGGGGTTGTAGGGTTCAGTGGCACAGATACGCAGTATTTT. Encoded protein: CASSLKGVVGFSGTDTQYF.

Only one count was recorded for this clone. The chain joins TRBV2 to TRBJ1-2, with no clear D. V was shortened by 1 base and J by 4 bases, with 10 bases between the two germline ends. The CDR3 loop spans 14 amino acids. Germline V CDR1 and CDR2: SNHLY, FYNNEI. CDR3 coding DNA: TGTGCCAGCAGTGAAGGTCAGACATTCTATGGCTACACCTTC. As protein: CASSEGQTFYGYTF.

The table lists this clone with a few counts. The rearrangement joins TRBV9 to TRBJ1-3, with a possible D match to TRBD1 (5 bases). Trimming removed 0 bases at V and 0 bases at J, with 13 bases between. The germline gives CDR1 SGDLS, CDR2 YYNGEE. The CDR3 contains 17 residues. CDR3 amino acids: CASSVGTLDTSGNTIYF. CDR3 nucleotides: TGTGCCAGCAGCGTAGGGACATTGGATACCTCTGGAAACACCATATATTTT.

The V and J genes are TRBV9 and TRBJ1-3, with D tentatively TRBD1 (6 bases). Germline lookup yields CDR1 SGDLS and CDR2 YYNGEE. The CDR3 is made up of 14 amino acids. The V gene lost 6 bases and the J gene lost 0 bases, with 10 bases spanning the gap. CDR3 in amino acids: CASTGQSSGNTIYF. For the CDR3, the DNA is TGTGCCAGCACCGGACAGAGCTCTGGAAACACCATATATTTT.

V and J are TRBV30 and TRBJ2-5; 7 bases are shared with TRBD1. The CDR3 runs 15 residues. J lost 1 base, V lost 3 bases, and 8 bases had no gene match. Germline V gene data show CDR1 as GTSNPN and CDR2 as SVGIG (reference sequence). CDR3 in DNA: TGTGCCTGGAGCGACAGGGCTAGGGGCCAAGAGACCCAGTACTTC. Translating gives CAWSDRARGQETQYF. The whole variable domain, remainder taken from reference TRBV30 and TRBJ2-5, is SQTIHQWPATLVQPVGSPLSLECTVEGTSNPNLYWYRQAAGRGLQLLFYSVGIGQISSEVPQNLSASRPQDRQFILSSKKLLLSDSGFYLCAWSDRARGQETQYFGPGTRLLVL.

V usage is TRBV7-2 and J usage is TRBJ1-3; TRBD1 matches at 7 bases. Germline assignment: CDR1 SGHTA and CDR2 FQGNSA. V was clipped by 4 bases and J by 7 bases; unmatched bases: 16. The CDR3 spans 17 residues. CDR3 loop: CASSYQTLQGPANTIYF. For the CDR3, the DNA is TGTGCCAGCAGCTATCAAACCCTACAGGGGCCTGCCAACACCATATATTTT.